The rows below give T cell receptor beta chains drawn from one sample of a study of graft-versus-host responses after intestinal transplantation. Repertoires were generated with immunoSEQ multiplex PCR, while TCRdb's copy carries only in-frame clones and drops some. The table has about 40,000 clones, about 90% seen once. The input for sequencing was PBMCs, taken 314 days after intestinal transplant. The receptor set was obtained from a human patient who received an intestinal transplant, so some T cells may come from the graft donor. Both conserved end residues are part of each CDR3. Each record gives: clone size, J gene, V gene, D gene, CDR3 DNA, CDR3 protein. The D gene is left open where the match is weak. Clone size appears in some rows only: once, few, many, or a class for an expanded clone.

clone size: -
J gene: TRBJ1-3
V gene: TRBV6-5
D gene: -
CDR3 DNA: TGTGCCAGCAGTAAGACTGGCCTCTCTGGAAACACCATATATTTT
CDR3 protein: CASSKTGLSGNTIYF

clone size: -
J gene: TRBJ1-3
V gene: TRBV30
D gene: -
CDR3 DNA: TGTGCCTGGAGTGCGGGGGCTGGAAACACCATATATTTT
CDR3 protein: CAWSAGAGNTIYF

clone size: -
J gene: TRBJ2-3
V gene: TRBV19
D gene: -
CDR3 DNA: TGTGCCAGTAGTCCCAGAAGGGCAGATACGCAGTATTTT
CDR3 protein: CASSPRRADTQYF

clone size: -
J gene: TRBJ2-7
V gene: TRBV6-4
D gene: -
CDR3 DNA: TGTGCCAGCCTCTACGAGCAGTACTTC
CDR3 protein: CASLYEQYF

clone size: once
J gene: TRBJ1-5
V gene: TRBV7-8
D gene: -
CDR3 DNA: TGTGCCAGCCGGGAGGGGAATAGCAATCAGCCCCAGCATTTT
CDR3 protein: CASREGNSNQPQHF

clone size: -
J gene: TRBJ2-3
V gene: TRBV6-4
D gene: TRBD2
CDR3 DNA: TGTGCCAGCAGTGACTCGCTAGCGGGTTGCACAGATACGCAGTATTTT
CDR3 protein: CASSDSLAGCTDTQYF

clone size: -
J gene: TRBJ2-7
V gene: TRBV18
D gene: -
CDR3 DNA: TGTGCCAGCTCACCAGGAGCGGCTCACTACGAGCAGTACTTC
CDR3 protein: CASSPGAAHYEQYF

clone size: -
J gene: TRBJ2-1
V gene: TRBV21-1
D gene: -
CDR3 DNA: TGTGCCAGCAGAGCAAAGAGGGGCGGGAGACTTAACAATGAGCAGTTCTTC
CDR3 protein: CASRAKRGGRLNNEQFF

clone size: -
J gene: TRBJ2-3
V gene: TRBV11-2
D gene: -
CDR3 DNA: TGTGCCAGCAGCGGTAGCGTGGGGAGGAATACGCAGTATTTT
CDR3 protein: CASSGSVGRNTQYF

clone size: -
J gene: TRBJ2-1
V gene: TRBV18
D gene: -
CDR3 DNA: TGTGCCAGCTCACCCGATAGAGGGCGTGAGCAGTTCTTC
CDR3 protein: CASSPDRGREQFF

clone size: -
J gene: TRBJ2-3
V gene: TRBV6-4
D gene: TRBD2
CDR3 DNA: TGTGCCAGCAGTGACTCGAGTTGGGTAGCGGGGTGGCGTAGCACAGATACGCAGTATTTT
CDR3 protein: CASSDSSWVAGWRSTDTQYF

clone size: -
J gene: TRBJ2-3
V gene: TRBV7-3
D gene: -
CDR3 DNA: TGTGCCAGCAGCTTAGGGGGGCCCACAGATACGCAGTATTTT
CDR3 protein: CASSLGGPTDTQYF

clone size: once
J gene: TRBJ2-3
V gene: TRBV12-2
D gene: -
CDR3 DNA: TGTGCAAGTCGCTTAGCAATAGCGGGAGGGCCGGGGGATTGGACAGATACGCAGTATTTT
CDR3 protein: CASRLAIAGGPGDWTDTQYF

clone size: -
J gene: TRBJ1-5
V gene: TRBV4-2
D gene: -
CDR3 DNA: TGTGCCAGCAGCCAAGTGGGGGACCATCAGCCCCAGCATTTT
CDR3 protein: CASSQVGDHQPQHF

clone size: -
J gene: TRBJ2-7
V gene: TRBV6-1
D gene: TRBD1
CDR3 DNA: TGTGCCAGCACCAAGGACGGGACAGGAGTCCACGAGCAGTACTTC
CDR3 protein: CASTKDGTGVHEQYF

clone size: -
J gene: TRBJ2-1
V gene: TRBV7-2
D gene: -
CDR3 DNA: TGTGCCAGCAGCGTACAGGGATACTACAATGAGCAGTTCTTC
CDR3 protein: CASSVQGYYNEQFF

clone size: -
J gene: TRBJ1-1
V gene: TRBV2
D gene: -
CDR3 DNA: TGTGCCAGCCCAAGGGGTGAGATGAACACTGAAGCTTTCTTT
CDR3 protein: CASPRGEMNTEAFF

clone size: -
J gene: TRBJ1-2
V gene: TRBV6-1
D gene: -
CDR3 DNA: TGTGCCACCACGGGGACTAACTATGGCTACACCTTC
CDR3 protein: CATTGTNYGYTF

clone size: -
J gene: TRBJ2-2
V gene: TRBV7-7
D gene: -
CDR3 DNA: TGTGCTAGCAGCCTAGGGAGCATGGGGGCCGGGGAGCTGTTTTTT
CDR3 protein: CASSLGSMGAGELFF

clone size: -
J gene: TRBJ1-1
V gene: TRBV19
D gene: -
CDR3 DNA: TGTGCCAGTAGTATAGGGCAGAACACTGAAGCTTTCTTT
CDR3 protein: CASSIGQNTEAFF

clone size: -
J gene: TRBJ2-7
V gene: TRBV14
D gene: -
CDR3 DNA: TGTGCCAGCAGCCAAGATCGTCGGGAGTGGTACGAGCAGTACTTC
CDR3 protein: CASSQDRREWYEQYF

clone size: -
J gene: TRBJ2-7
V gene: TRBV5-1
D gene: TRBD2
CDR3 DNA: TGCGCCAGCAGCCCGGAGGGACTATATTCCTACGAGCAGTACTTC
CDR3 protein: CASSPEGLYSYEQYF

clone size: -
J gene: TRBJ1-1
V gene: TRBV7-9
D gene: -
CDR3 DNA: TGTGCCAGCAGCTTAGGACGGAACTTACTAATGAACACTGAAGCTTTCTTT
CDR3 protein: CASSLGRNLLMNTEAFF

clone size: -
J gene: TRBJ1-1
V gene: TRBV4-2
D gene: -
CDR3 DNA: TGTGCCAGCAGCCAAGAGACGACCTTGGAAGCTTTCTTT
CDR3 protein: CASSQETTLEAFF

clone size: -
J gene: TRBJ2-3
V gene: TRBV7-8
D gene: TRBD2
CDR3 DNA: TGTGCCAGCAGCTCCCCGGGACTAGCGGAGACTAGCACAGATACGCAGTATTTT
CDR3 protein: CASSSPGLAETSTDTQYF

clone size: -
J gene: TRBJ1-6
V gene: TRBV5-1
D gene: -
CDR3 DNA: TGCGCCAGCAGCCAAACGCTCTCCTATAATTCACCCCTCCACTTT
CDR3 protein: CASSQTLSYNSPLHF

clone size: -
J gene: TRBJ2-7
V gene: TRBV11-2
D gene: -
CDR3 DNA: TGTGCCAGCAGCGGACGACGGCAGTTCTACGAGCAGTACTTC
CDR3 protein: CASSGRRQFYEQYF

clone size: -
J gene: TRBJ2-2
V gene: TRBV7-9
D gene: TRBD1
CDR3 DNA: TGTGCCAGCAGCCTGACAGGGCCCGGGGAGCTGTTTTTT
CDR3 protein: CASSLTGPGELFF

clone size: -
J gene: TRBJ2-7
V gene: TRBV2
D gene: TRBD2
CDR3 DNA: TGTGCCAGCAGTGAAGCAGGACTAGCTTGGTATTACGAGCAGTACTTC
CDR3 protein: CASSEAGLAWYYEQYF

clone size: -
J gene: TRBJ1-2
V gene: TRBV6-1
D gene: TRBD1
CDR3 DNA: TGTGCCAGCAGTGAGGTGGGACAGCGGGGCTACACCTTC
CDR3 protein: CASSEVGQRGYTF

clone size: once
J gene: TRBJ1-1
V gene: TRBV9
D gene: TRBD1
CDR3 DNA: TGTGCCAGCAGCGTCGAACAGGGGGGGAACACTGAAGCTTTCTTT
CDR3 protein: CASSVEQGGNTEAFF

clone size: -
J gene: TRBJ2-5
V gene: TRBV15
D gene: TRBD1
CDR3 DNA: TGTGCCACCAGCAGAGATATGTTCGGACAGGGGGCCGAGACCCAGTACTTC
CDR3 protein: CATSRDMFGQGAETQYF

clone size: once
J gene: TRBJ2-7
V gene: TRBV11-2
D gene: TRBD1
CDR3 DNA: TGTGCCAGCAGCGAGACAGGGGGCTACGAGCAGTACTTC
CDR3 protein: CASSETGGYEQYF

clone size: -
J gene: TRBJ2-7
V gene: TRBV29-1
D gene: TRBD1
CDR3 DNA: TGCAGCGTTGCAGGACAGGGGGCCACCTACGAGCAGTACTTC
CDR3 protein: CSVAGQGATYEQYF

clone size: -
J gene: TRBJ2-1
V gene: TRBV11-3
D gene: TRBD2
CDR3 DNA: TGTGCCAGCAGCTCGACGACTAGCGGGAGTTGGGATGAGCAGTTCTTC
CDR3 protein: CASSSTTSGSWDEQFF

clone size: few
J gene: TRBJ2-5
V gene: TRBV4-1
D gene: -
CDR3 DNA: TGCGCCAGCAGCCAAGATCTCAACTGGCGGACCCAGTACTTC
CDR3 protein: CASSQDLNWRTQYF

clone size: -
J gene: TRBJ2-1
V gene: TRBV6-1
D gene: -
CDR3 DNA: TGTGCCAGCGACTCTTACAATGAGCAGTTCTTC
CDR3 protein: CASDSYNEQFF

clone size: -
J gene: TRBJ1-5
V gene: TRBV6-5
D gene: TRBD1
CDR3 DNA: TGTGCCAGCAGTTCCACAGGGGAAGGACAGCCCCAGCATTTT
CDR3 protein: CASSSTGEGQPQHF

clone size: -
J gene: TRBJ1-5
V gene: TRBV28
D gene: TRBD1
CDR3 DNA: TGTGCCACCCTCCCCCTAGACAGGGTCAATCAGCCCCAGCATTTT
CDR3 protein: CATLPLDRVNQPQHF

clone size: -
J gene: TRBJ2-2
V gene: TRBV7-9
D gene: -
CDR3 DNA: TGTGCCGGCAGCTTAGGGTGGGACACCGGGGAGCTGTTTTTT
CDR3 protein: CAGSLGWDTGELFF

clone size: -
J gene: TRBJ2-7
V gene: TRBV2
D gene: -
CDR3 DNA: TGTGCGGTTACTGGTGGTGAGCAGTACTTC
CDR3 protein: CAVTGGEQYF

clone size: -
J gene: TRBJ2-2
V gene: TRBV18
D gene: TRBD1
CDR3 DNA: TGTGCCAGCTCACAGGACAGGGCCTACGGGGAGCTGTTTTTT
CDR3 protein: CASSQDRAYGELFF

clone size: once
J gene: TRBJ1-1
V gene: TRBV4-1
D gene: -
CDR3 DNA: TGCGCCAGCAGCCAGCCGGGACGGATGAACACTGAAGCTTTCTTT
CDR3 protein: CASSQPGRMNTEAFF

clone size: -
J gene: TRBJ2-1
V gene: TRBV6-5
D gene: -
CDR3 DNA: TGTGCCAGCAGTTACTCGATAGGGCCGAAGTATGAGCAGTTCTTC
CDR3 protein: CASSYSIGPKYEQFF

clone size: once
J gene: TRBJ2-7
V gene: TRBV4-1
D gene: TRBD1
CDR3 DNA: TGCGCCAGCAGCCAAGCCGGGACAGCCACCTACGAGCAGTACTTC
CDR3 protein: CASSQAGTATYEQYF